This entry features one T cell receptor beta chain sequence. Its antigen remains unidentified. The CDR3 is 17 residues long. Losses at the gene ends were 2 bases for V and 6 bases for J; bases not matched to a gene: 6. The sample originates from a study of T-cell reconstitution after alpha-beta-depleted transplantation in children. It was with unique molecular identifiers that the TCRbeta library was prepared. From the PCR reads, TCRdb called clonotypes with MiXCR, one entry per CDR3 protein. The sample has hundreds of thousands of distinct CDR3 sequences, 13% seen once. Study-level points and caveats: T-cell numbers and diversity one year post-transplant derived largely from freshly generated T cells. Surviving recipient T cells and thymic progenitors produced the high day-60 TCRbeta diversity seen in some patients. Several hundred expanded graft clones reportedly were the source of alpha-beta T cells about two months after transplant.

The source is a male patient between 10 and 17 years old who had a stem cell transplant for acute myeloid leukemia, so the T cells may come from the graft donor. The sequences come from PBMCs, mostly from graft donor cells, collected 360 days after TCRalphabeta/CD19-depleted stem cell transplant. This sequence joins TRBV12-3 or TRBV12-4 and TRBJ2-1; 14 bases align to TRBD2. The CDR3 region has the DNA TGTGCCAGCAGTTTAAGACTAGCGGGAGGGCTAGGCAATGAGCAGTTCTTC. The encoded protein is CASSLRLAGGLGNEQFF.